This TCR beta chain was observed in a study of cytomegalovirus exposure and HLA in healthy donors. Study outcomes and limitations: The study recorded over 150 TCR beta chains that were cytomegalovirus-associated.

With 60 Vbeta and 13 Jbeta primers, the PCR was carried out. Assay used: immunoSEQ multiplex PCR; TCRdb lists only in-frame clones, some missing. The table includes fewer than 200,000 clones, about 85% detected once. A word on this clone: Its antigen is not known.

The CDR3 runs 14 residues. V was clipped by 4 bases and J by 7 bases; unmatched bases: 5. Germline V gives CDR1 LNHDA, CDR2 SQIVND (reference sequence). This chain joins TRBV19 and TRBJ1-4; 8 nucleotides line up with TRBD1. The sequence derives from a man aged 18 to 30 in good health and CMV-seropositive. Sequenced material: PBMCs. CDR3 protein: CASSTQGAGEKLFF. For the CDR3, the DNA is TGTGCCAGTAGTACCCAGGGGGCAGGTGAAAAACTGTTTTTT.